Shown below are 14 T cell receptor beta chains from a single sample sequenced in a study of graft-versus-host responses after intestinal transplantation. The method was immunoSEQ multiplex PCR; TCRdb's version includes in-frame clones alone and lacks a portion of them. This table has approximately 76,000 clones, 84% appearing once. These receptors lack a known antigen. The sequencing used unstimulated CD4+ T cells sorted from spleen or lymph node cells, collected before transplant. The source is a human donor who was the organ donor for an intestinal transplant.

The V and J genes are TRBV4-3 and TRBJ2-2; D might be TRBD2 (5 bases). Looked up from germline, CDR1 is LGHNA and CDR2 is YSLEER. Trimming cost V 1 base and J 4 bases, with 13 bases left between them. The length of the CDR3 is 16 residues. Written as DNA, the CDR3 is TGCGCCAGCAGCCAAGTATCGGGGTCGGTCACCGGGGAGCTGTTTTTT. Amino acid sequence: CASSQVSGSVTGELFF.

V usage is TRBV15 and J usage is TRBJ1-2; 12 bases map to TRBD1. The length of the CDR3 is 18 residues. Germline V gene sequence: CDR1 LNHNV, CDR2 YYDKDF (reference sequence). V lost 1 base and J lost 3; bases outside the gene matches: 9. CDR3 nucleotide sequence: TGTGCCACCAGCAGAGGACGGGACAGGGGGCGCTCGGACTATGGCTACACCTTC. It encodes CATSRGRDRGRSDYGYTF.

This clone has only one observation. The chain links TRBV10-3 to TRBJ1-3; 10 bases align to TRBD1. This CDR3 contains 19 residues. CDR1 is ENHRY, CDR2 SYGVKD, per germline. V shed 3 bases, J shed 3 bases, and the junction held 14 bases outside the gene matches. CDR3 nucleotide sequence: TGTGCCATCAGTGATCCATGGGGCCGGACAGGGGGTATTGGAAACACCATATATTTT. Protein sequence: CAISDPWGRTGGIGNTIYF.

The rearrangement links TRBV5-6 to TRBJ2-7, with 8 bases identical to TRBD1. Germline assignment: CDR1 SGHDT and CDR2 YYEEEE. The CDR3 has 13 residues. The J segment lost 7 bases and the V segment lost 2 bases, leaving 5 bases of the junction unmatched. The CDR3 loop is CASSFGRGREQYV. The CDR3 nucleotides are TGTGCCAGCAGCTTCGGCAGGGGGCGAGAGCAGTACGTC.

V usage is TRBV6-6 and J usage is TRBJ2-1; TRBD1 matches at 9 bases. Germline V gene lookup returns CDR1 MNHNY and CDR2 SVGAGI (reference sequence). The CDR3 has 16 amino acids. Trimming cost V 3 bases and J 2 bases; bases outside gene matches: 5. CDR3 DNA: TGTGCCAGCAGTTATTTCGGACAGGGGCCCTACAATGAGCAGTTCTTC. Translated, it gives CASSYFGQGPYNEQFF.

This sequence joins TRBV7-3 and TRBJ2-1, with TRBD2 matching over 9 bases. From germline, CDR1 is SGHTA and CDR2 FQGTGA. After removal of 2 bases from V and 4 bases from J, the junction contained 3 bases not matched to a gene. The CDR3 length is 15 residues. CDR3 loop: CASSLASGAYNEQFF. CDR3 bases: TGTGCCAGCAGCTTAGCTAGCGGGGCTTACAATGAGCAGTTCTTC.

Only one count was recorded for this clone. The genes are TRBV4-1 and TRBJ1-4; the D gene is possibly TRBD1 (5 bases). CDR1 is MGHRA and CDR2 is YSYEKL in the germline V gene. V was pared by 6 bases and J by 4 bases, with 18 bases between. CDR3 length: 16 amino acids. The CDR3 loop is CASRLEARDFNEKLFF. CDR3 coding DNA: TGCGCCAGCAGACTCGAAGCCCGGGACTTTAATGAAAAACTGTTTTTT.

This clone occurred a few times. The chain employs TRBV28 and TRBJ1-5; a weak D match, TRBD1 (6 bases). The CDR3 spans 14 residues. With 4 bases removed from V and 7 bases from J, the gap between germline ends came to 14 bases. The germline V gene has CDR1 MDHEN and CDR2 SYDVKM. CDR3: CASSSPGALQPQHF. The CDR3 DNA reads TGTGCCAGCAGTTCGCCAGGGGCACTCCAGCCCCAGCATTTT.

This clone was counted a few times. The rearrangement joins TRBV18 to TRBJ1-1, with 7 bases identical to TRBD1. The CDR3 loop spans 15 amino acids. V lost 4 bases and J lost 5; bases outside the gene matches: 10. Germline lookup yields CDR1 KGHSH and CDR2 LQKENI. The CDR3 region is CASSREQGQGTEAFF. The DNA of the CDR3 is TGTGCCAGCTCACGAGAACAGGGGCAAGGGACTGAAGCTTTCTTT.

This chain links TRBV18 with TRBJ2-5; TRBD2 agrees at 15 bases. Germline assignment: CDR1 KGHSH and CDR2 LQKENI. Trimming at V came to 2 bases and at J to 5 bases, leaving 3 bases not matched to a gene. This CDR3 region has 16 residues. Here the CDR3 reads CASSPRGLAGGETQYF. DNA of the CDR3: TGTGCCAGCTCACCAAGAGGACTAGCGGGGGGGGAGACCCAGTACTTC.

V usage is TRBV27 and J usage is TRBJ2-7; the match to TRBD2 covers 11 bases. Trimming at V came to 7 bases and at J to 1 base, leaving 12 bases not matched to a gene. CDR3 length: 17 amino acids. Looked up from germline, CDR1 is MNHEY and CDR2 is SMNVEV (reference sequence). The CDR3 DNA is TGTGCCAGCACCCATAGCGGGGGGGCAATGAAATCCTACGAGCAGTACGTC. Protein: CASTHSGGAMKSYEQYV.

This sequence joins TRBV19 and TRBJ1-5; a possible D gene is TRBD1 (5 bases). Looked up from germline, CDR1 is LNHDA and CDR2 is SQIVND (reference sequence). The CDR3 runs to 13 residues. The V and J ends lost 0 bases and 7 bases respectively, with 7 bases between them. CDR3 bases: TGTGCCAGTAGTATAGATCAGGGCCAGCCCCAGCATTTT. It translates to CASSIDQGQPQHF.

This clone appeared once. The rearrangement joins TRBV5-6 to TRBJ1-2; TRBD1 is a possible D gene (5 bases). V shed 4 bases and J shed 3 bases, with 13 bases lying between them. Looked up from germline, CDR1 is SGHDT and CDR2 is YYEEEE. The CDR3 has 14 residues. The CDR3 DNA follows: TGTGCCAGCAGCCCATGGGGAGGGGACTATGGCTACACCTTC. This sequence encodes CASSPWGGDYGYTF.

This chain joins TRBV2 and TRBJ1-2; 7 bases fit TRBD1. With V trimmed by 7 bases and J by 3 bases, 2 bases remained unmatched. This CDR3 contains 12 residues. CDR1 is SNHLY and CDR2 is FYNNEI in the germline V gene. DNA for the CDR3: TGTGCCAGCATCACAGGGGACTATGGCTACACCTTC. Its protein is CASITGDYGYTF.